A selection of T cell receptor beta chains follows, all from one sample in a study of Graves' ophthalmopathy and Graves' hyperthyroidism. MiXCR, applied by TCRdb to the multiplex PCR reads, yields one record per CDR3 protein. Of under 250,000 distinct CDR3 sequences listed, around 28% were seen once; the top ten hold approximately 8.6%. The sequenced sample consisted of peripheral blood. Receptors were obtained from a man aged 45-65 years with Graves' ophthalmopathy. Each CDR3 is given with its conserved first and last residue. The order of the fields is V gene, clone size, D gene, J gene, CDR3 DNA, CDR3 protein. D genes are given only for firm matches. Clone size is stated in some rows and not others, as once, few, many or a class when expanded.

v_call: TRBV28; clone_size: many; d_call: TRBD1; j_call: TRBJ2-7; cdr3_nt: TGTGCCAGCAGTCCCTCGGTAGGGACAGGGGGCGACGAGCAGTACTTC; cdr3_aa: CASSPSVGTGGDEQYF
v_call: TRBV27; clone_size: .; d_call: TRBD1; j_call: TRBJ1-1; cdr3_nt: TGTGCCAGCTTCCACAGGGGGTACACTGAAGCTTTCTTT; cdr3_aa: CASFHRGYTEAFF
v_call: TRBV30; clone_size: many; d_call: .; j_call: TRBJ1-1; cdr3_nt: TGTGCCTGGAGTGAACCAGGGGCCACTGAAGCTTTCTTT; cdr3_aa: CAWSEPGATEAFF
v_call: TRBV7-2; clone_size: .; d_call: .; j_call: TRBJ2-5; cdr3_nt: TGTGCCAGCACCTTAGCGGCGGTCACACCAGTAACCCAGTACTTC; cdr3_aa: CASTLAAVTPVTQYF
v_call: TRBV12-3/TRBV12-4; clone_size: .; d_call: .; j_call: TRBJ2-7; cdr3_nt: TGTGCCAGCAGTTTAGCACAGGGCCATTCCTACGAGCAGTACTTC; cdr3_aa: CASSLAQGHSYEQYF
v_call: TRBV6-5; clone_size: many; d_call: .; j_call: TRBJ1-6; cdr3_nt: TGTGCCAGCAGTTCCGAAAGGCCGGGGAGCCCCTCCTATAATTCACCCCTCCACTTT; cdr3_aa: CASSSERPGSPSYNSPLHF
v_call: TRBV24-1; clone_size: many; d_call: .; j_call: TRBJ1-2; cdr3_nt: TGTGCCACCAGTGGTGGGCCAGGAGAAACCTATGGCTACACCTTC; cdr3_aa: CATSGGPGETYGYTF
v_call: TRBV14; clone_size: many; d_call: TRBD1; j_call: TRBJ2-5; cdr3_nt: TGTGCCAGCAGTTCTGGACAGGCCCAGGCCCAGTACTTC; cdr3_aa: CASSSGQAQAQYF
v_call: TRBV28; clone_size: .; d_call: TRBD2; j_call: TRBJ2-4; cdr3_nt: TGTGCCAGCAGCCCTACGACCGGACTAGCGGGAGAGTACGAAAACATTCAGTACTTC; cdr3_aa: CASSPTTGLAGEYENIQYF
v_call: TRBV7-2; clone_size: many; d_call: .; j_call: TRBJ2-7; cdr3_nt: TGTGCCAGCAGCCTTTTCACGGCAGGCTACTACGAGCAGTACTTC; cdr3_aa: CASSLFTAGYYEQYF
v_call: TRBV12-3/TRBV12-4; clone_size: many; d_call: .; j_call: TRBJ1-1; cdr3_nt: TGTGCCAGCAGCCTTACTTCTGGAGCTTTCTTT; cdr3_aa: CASSLTSGAFF
v_call: TRBV6-1; clone_size: once; d_call: .; j_call: TRBJ1-5; cdr3_nt: TGTGCCAGCAGTCGCCGGGACGGATATCAGCCCCAGCATTTT; cdr3_aa: CASSRRDGYQPQHF
v_call: TRBV28; clone_size: once; d_call: .; j_call: TRBJ1-2; cdr3_nt: TGTGCCAGCAGCAAAAGGGAGTATGGCTACACCTTC; cdr3_aa: CASSKREYGYTF
v_call: TRBV6-2/TRBV6-3; clone_size: many; d_call: TRBD2; j_call: TRBJ2-1; cdr3_nt: TGTGCCAGCAGTCCCAAACTAGCGGGAGGGCCATGTGAGCAGTTCTTC; cdr3_aa: CASSPKLAGGPCEQFF
v_call: TRBV5-1; clone_size: .; d_call: .; j_call: TRBJ1-2; cdr3_nt: TGCGCCAGCAGGAAAGAGGGCCTCTATGGCTACACCTTC; cdr3_aa: CASRKEGLYGYTF
v_call: TRBV2; clone_size: many; d_call: .; j_call: TRBJ2-7; cdr3_nt: TGTGCCAGCAGCGCAAAAGAGGGAATTTCCTACGAGCAGTACTTC; cdr3_aa: CASSAKEGISYEQYF
v_call: TRBV7-9; clone_size: many; d_call: .; j_call: TRBJ1-1; cdr3_nt: TGTGCCAGCAGCGAGCCGGGGCGGGGGACATACACTGAAGCTTTCTTT; cdr3_aa: CASSEPGRGTYTEAFF
v_call: TRBV12-3/TRBV12-4; clone_size: .; d_call: .; j_call: TRBJ1-2; cdr3_nt: TGTGCCAGCAGTTTAGTGACAGGCGGGGAGAACGGCTACACCTTC; cdr3_aa: CASSLVTGGENGYTF
v_call: TRBV2; clone_size: many; d_call: TRBD1; j_call: TRBJ1-2; cdr3_nt: TGTGCCACCTTGACAGGGGAAGGAATTTCGGGCTACACCTTC; cdr3_aa: CATLTGEGISGYTF
v_call: TRBV6-5; clone_size: many; d_call: .; j_call: TRBJ2-7; cdr3_nt: TGTGCCAGCAGTTACAGGGGCGGTTACTACGAGCAGTACTTC; cdr3_aa: CASSYRGGYYEQYF
v_call: TRBV6-1; clone_size: .; d_call: TRBD1; j_call: TRBJ2-7; cdr3_nt: TGTGCCAGCCGGGGGACAGGGGGCGACGAGCAGTACTTC; cdr3_aa: CASRGTGGDEQYF
v_call: TRBV29-1; clone_size: many; d_call: .; j_call: TRBJ1-1; cdr3_nt: TGCAGCGTCCCTGGGACTGTTAAGGTGAACACTGAAGCTTTCTTT; cdr3_aa: CSVPGTVKVNTEAFF
v_call: TRBV28; clone_size: .; d_call: TRBD1; j_call: TRBJ1-2; cdr3_nt: TGTGCCAGCAGTCCACCAGGGACAGGTCTCATAACAGGAGATGGCTACACCTTC; cdr3_aa: CASSPPGTGLITGDGYTF
v_call: TRBV29-1; clone_size: many; d_call: .; j_call: TRBJ1-5; cdr3_nt: TGCAGCGTTGTAACACAGGATAGCAATCAGCCCCAGCATTTT; cdr3_aa: CSVVTQDSNQPQHF
v_call: TRBV18; clone_size: many; d_call: TRBD1; j_call: TRBJ1-1; cdr3_nt: TGTGCCAGCTCACCACCCTCTGGACAGGGGGCGAGCACTGAAGCTTTCTTT; cdr3_aa: CASSPPSGQGASTEAFF
v_call: TRBV5-5; clone_size: many; d_call: TRBD2; j_call: TRBJ2-7; cdr3_nt: TGTGCCAGCAGCTTCGCCTTTCTAGCGGAGGGATCTAGGCAGTACTTC; cdr3_aa: CASSFAFLAEGSRQYF
v_call: TRBV12-3/TRBV12-4; clone_size: .; d_call: .; j_call: TRBJ1-1; cdr3_nt: TGCGCCAGCAGTTTAAATTGGGGGGCTCAAGGTGAAGCTTTCTTT; cdr3_aa: CASSLNWGAQGEAFF
v_call: TRBV27; clone_size: few; d_call: TRBD1; j_call: TRBJ1-2; cdr3_nt: TGTGCCAGCAGTTTAGTCGCGCAGGGGGCGGGTGGCTACACCTTC; cdr3_aa: CASSLVAQGAGGYTF
v_call: TRBV30; clone_size: many; d_call: .; j_call: TRBJ1-3; cdr3_nt: TGTGCCTGGAGTGTAAACGGAAACACCATATATTTT; cdr3_aa: CAWSVNGNTIYF
v_call: TRBV5-1; clone_size: many; d_call: TRBD2; j_call: TRBJ2-7; cdr3_nt: TGCGCCAGCAGCCTAGGATCATTAGCGGGAGGGCACGACGAGCAGTACTTC; cdr3_aa: CASSLGSLAGGHDEQYF
v_call: TRBV6-1; clone_size: many; d_call: .; j_call: TRBJ2-5; cdr3_nt: TGTGCCACTCAGAGAGGGTTTAACCAAGAGACCCAGTACTTC; cdr3_aa: CATQRGFNQETQYF
v_call: TRBV12-3/TRBV12-4; clone_size: .; d_call: .; j_call: TRBJ2-7; cdr3_nt: TGTGCCAGCAGGGACAGTCCGGGGTACGAGCAGTACTTC; cdr3_aa: CASRDSPGYEQYF
v_call: TRBV6-2/TRBV6-3; clone_size: many; d_call: .; j_call: TRBJ2-5; cdr3_nt: TGTGCCGCCGGTGGAGTGACCGGGGAGACCCAAGAGACCCAGTACTTC; cdr3_aa: CAAGGVTGETQETQYF
v_call: TRBV24-1; clone_size: many; d_call: TRBD1; j_call: TRBJ2-5; cdr3_nt: TGTGCCACCAGTGATCCGGGACAGGGGGCGAGGGAGACCCAGTACTTC; cdr3_aa: CATSDPGQGARETQYF
v_call: TRBV28; clone_size: many; d_call: .; j_call: TRBJ2-7; cdr3_nt: TGTGCCAGCAGTTTGGTGTCTCGGGGCTACGAGCAGTACTTC; cdr3_aa: CASSLVSRGYEQYF
v_call: TRBV7-9; clone_size: many; d_call: TRBD2; j_call: TRBJ2-5; cdr3_nt: TGTGCCAGCAGCCCAGGGACTAGCGGGTACGGAGAGACCCAGTACTTC; cdr3_aa: CASSPGTSGYGETQYF
v_call: TRBV6-2/TRBV6-3; clone_size: many; d_call: TRBD2; j_call: TRBJ2-7; cdr3_nt: TGTGCCAGCAGTTACGGACTAGCGGGAGTCGACGAGCAGTACTTC; cdr3_aa: CASSYGLAGVDEQYF
v_call: TRBV7-9; clone_size: many; d_call: TRBD1; j_call: TRBJ1-6; cdr3_nt: TGTGCCAGCAGCTTAGATGGACAGGGCAATTCACCCCTCCACTTT; cdr3_aa: CASSLDGQGNSPLHF
v_call: TRBV11-2; clone_size: many; d_call: .; j_call: TRBJ2-7; cdr3_nt: TGTGCCAGCAGCCCCTTAAGGGGCAGGTACTACGAGCAGTACTTC; cdr3_aa: CASSPLRGRYYEQYF
v_call: TRBV15; clone_size: many; d_call: .; j_call: TRBJ2-6; cdr3_nt: TGTGCCACCAGCAGAGACGCCTCTGGGGCCAACGTCCTGACTTTC; cdr3_aa: CATSRDASGANVLTF
v_call: TRBV12-3/TRBV12-4; clone_size: .; d_call: TRBD1; j_call: TRBJ2-7; cdr3_nt: TGTGCCAGCAGTTTAGGGGGACAGGGGAGCGAGCAGTACTTC; cdr3_aa: CASSLGGQGSEQYF
v_call: TRBV12-3/TRBV12-4; clone_size: .; d_call: .; j_call: TRBJ2-7; cdr3_nt: TGTGCCAGCAGTTTCGGGACCGACCACTACGAGCAGTACTTC; cdr3_aa: CASSFGTDHYEQYF
v_call: TRBV6-1; clone_size: once; d_call: .; j_call: TRBJ1-2; cdr3_nt: TGTGCCAGCAGTGTTGTTTGGAACTATGGCTACACCTTC; cdr3_aa: CASSVVWNYGYTF
v_call: TRBV5-5; clone_size: many; d_call: TRBD2; j_call: TRBJ2-7; cdr3_nt: TGTGCCAGCAGCGCGACTAGCGGAACCTACGAGCAGTACTTC; cdr3_aa: CASSATSGTYEQYF
v_call: TRBV7-8; clone_size: many; d_call: .; j_call: TRBJ1-1; cdr3_nt: TGTGCCAGCAGCCTACTTCGGGGGGGGAACACTGAAGCTTTCTTT; cdr3_aa: CASSLLRGGNTEAFF